A selection of T cell receptor beta chains follows, all from one sample in a study of T-cell reconstitution after alpha-beta-depleted transplantation in children. TCRdb fed the PCR reads into MiXCR, producing one record per CDR3 protein. This sample has about 980,000 distinct CDR3 sequences, with 25% to 30% found just once. Sequencing was performed on PBMCs, mostly from graft donor cells, taken 360 days after TCRalphabeta/CD19-depleted stem cell transplant. The receptors stem from a boy younger than two who had a stem cell transplant for SCID, so the T cells may come from the graft donor. CDR3s include the opening cysteine and the closing phenylalanine or tryptophan. The D gene is left open where the match is weak. Some rows have no size entry. The others give once, few or many, or a class for an expanded clone.

clone_size	v_call	d_call	j_call	cdr3_aa	cdr3_nt
few	TRBV13	-	TRBJ2-2	CASSLTAAGELFF	TGTGCCAGCAGCTTAACGGCAGCCGGGGAGCTGTTTTTT
-	TRBV29-1	-	TRBJ2-2	CSVDAAPGELFF	TGCAGCGTGGACGCGGCCCCCGGGGAGCTGTTTTTT
-	TRBV5-6	TRBD1	TRBJ1-4	CASSVDRGKGLFF	TGTGCCAGCAGCGTGGACAGGGGGAAAGGGCTGTTTTTT
-	TRBV4-3	-	TRBJ2-7	CASSQDRRVVGYEQYF	TGCGCCAGCAGCCAAGATAGGCGTGTAGTCGGCTACGAGCAGTACTTC
-	TRBV5-1	-	TRBJ2-7	CASSPNAVNYEQYF	TGCGCCAGCAGCCCGAACGCCGTAAACTACGAGCAGTACTTC
few	TRBV2	TRBD2	TRBJ2-7	CASSVDSGGSYEQYF	TGTGCCAGCAGTGTGGATAGCGGGGGTTCCTACGAGCAGTACTTC
-	TRBV28	-	TRBJ2-7	CASSLSGGFYEQYF	TGTGCCAGCAGTTTATCGGGCGGATTCTACGAGCAGTACTTC
few	TRBV4-2	TRBD2	TRBJ2-3	CASSQTGTSGADTQYF	TGTGCCAGCAGTCAAACCGGGACTAGCGGGGCAGATACGCAGTATTTT
few	TRBV6-5	TRBD2	TRBJ2-7	CASSYSSGLAGRNSYEQYF	TGTGCCAGCAGTTACTCATCGGGACTAGCGGGGCGAAATTCCTACGAGCAGTACTTC
-	TRBV2	-	TRBJ1-4	CASSDPQGYRGLFF	TGTGCCAGCAGTGATCCCCAGGGCTATAGAGGACTGTTTTTT
few	TRBV2	-	TRBJ2-1	CASDQTRQPNNEQFF	TGTGCCAGCGACCAGACTCGTCAACCGAACAATGAGCAGTTCTTC
few	TRBV12-3/TRBV12-4	-	TRBJ2-3	CASSLEVKGFSTDTQYF	TGTGCCAGCAGTTTAGAAGTAAAGGGGTTCAGCACAGATACGCAGTATTTT
-	TRBV19	-	TRBJ2-1	CASSNNSIQQFF	TGTGCCAGTAGTAATAATTCTATCCAGCAGTTCTTC
-	TRBV5-1	-	TRBJ2-3	CASGGSAPRTDTQYF	TGCGCCAGCGGTGGCTCCGCTCCTCGCACAGATACGCAGTATTTT
-	TRBV15	-	TRBJ2-7	CATSRWDAYEQYF	TGTGCCACCAGCAGGTGGGACGCCTACGAGCAGTACTTC
-	TRBV6-5	TRBD2	TRBJ2-1	CASGSSGGANEQFF	TGTGCCAGCGGTTCTAGCGGGGGGGCTAATGAGCAGTTCTTC
once	TRBV7-6	-	TRBJ2-2	CASSLVGGLPGELFF	TGTGCCAGCAGCTTAGTAGGCGGACTACCCGGGGAGCTGTTTTTT
few	TRBV2	TRBD1	TRBJ1-5	CASRQGHGNQPQHF	TGTGCCAGCCGACAGGGTCATGGCAATCAGCCCCAGCATTTT
once	TRBV4-1	-	TRBJ1-4	CASSQGGGDWATNEKLFF	TGCGCCAGCAGCCAAGGTGGGGGGGATTGGGCAACTAATGAAAAACTGTTTTTT
-	TRBV12-3/TRBV12-4	-	TRBJ2-4	CASSFFWAKNIQYF	TGTGCCAGCAGTTTTTTTTGGGCCAAAAACATTCAGTACTTC
few	TRBV5-1	-	TRBJ2-4	CASSVQGDKNIQYF	TGCGCCAGCAGCGTACAGGGAGACAAAAACATTCAGTACTTC
few	TRBV12-3/TRBV12-4	TRBD1	TRBJ1-5	CASRADRVRGQPQHF	TGTGCCAGCAGGGCGGACAGGGTTCGGGGTCAGCCCCAGCATTTT
-	TRBV12-3/TRBV12-4	TRBD2	TRBJ2-7	CASRGLAGPQYF	TGTGCCAGCAGGGGACTAGCGGGGCCCCAGTACTTC
-	TRBV12-3/TRBV12-4	-	TRBJ1-2	CASSFRDGGYTF	TGTGCCAGCAGTTTCAGGGATGGTGGCTACACCTTC
-	TRBV20-1	TRBD1	TRBJ2-7	CSARMDRAYEQYF	TGCAGTGCTAGAATGGACAGGGCCTACGAGCAGTACTTC
few	TRBV20-1	TRBD2	TRBJ2-7	CSPVAGGAYEQYF	TGCAGCCCCGTAGCGGGGGGGGCCTACGAGCAGTACTTC
-	TRBV6-1	-	TRBJ2-5	CASRRNRGLQETQYF	TGTGCCAGCAGGCGCAACCGGGGGCTTCAAGAGACCCAGTACTTC
-	TRBV9	TRBD1	TRBJ2-1	CASSVAGGLLNEQFF	TGTGCCAGCAGCGTAGCAGGGGGCCTACTCAATGAGCAGTTCTTC
-	TRBV15	-	TRBJ2-1	CATSSGTGRTNEQFF	TGTGCCACCAGCTCCGGGACTGGGAGGACTAATGAGCAGTTCTTC
few	TRBV27	TRBD2	TRBJ2-7	CASSLRGLAGYEQYF	TGTGCCAGCAGTTTGAGGGGACTAGCGGGCTACGAGCAGTACTTC
-	TRBV29-1	TRBD2	TRBJ2-3	CSGNLAGGSTDTQYF	TGCAGCGGGAACCTAGCGGGGGGGAGCACAGATACGCAGTATTTT